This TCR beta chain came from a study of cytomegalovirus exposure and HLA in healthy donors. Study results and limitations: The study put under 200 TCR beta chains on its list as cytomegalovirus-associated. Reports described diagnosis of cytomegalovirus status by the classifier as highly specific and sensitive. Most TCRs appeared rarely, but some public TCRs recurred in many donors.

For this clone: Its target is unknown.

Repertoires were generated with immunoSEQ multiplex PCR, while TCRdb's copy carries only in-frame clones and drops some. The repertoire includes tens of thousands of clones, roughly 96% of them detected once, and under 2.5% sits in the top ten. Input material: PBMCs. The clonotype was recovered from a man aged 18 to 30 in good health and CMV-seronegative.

The CDR3 reads CASSSGTGDTEAFF. The CDR3 nucleotides read TGTGCCAGCAGCTCAGGTACGGGGGACACTGAAGCTTTCTTT. The chain is built from TRBV7-9 and TRBJ1-1, with a tentative D call TRBD1 (5 bases). The CDR3 length is 14 residues. Germline loops: CDR1 SEHNR, CDR2 FQNEAQ (reference sequence). V was shortened by 4 bases and J by 3 bases, with 12 bases between the two germline ends.